This T cell receptor beta chain originates from a study of regulatory T cells in long-lasting Graves disease. Study-level findings and limits: Accuracy could have been hurt by small sample size. Persistent patients had a count of shared public clonotypes (2,741) that exceeded that of new patients (roughly 1,000).

The time point was: newly diagnosed GD, antithyroid drugs for less than 3 months. Scientists built the TCR library using RNA that was extracted from PBMCs. This clonotype came up a few times. As yet, its antigen is unknown. In building TCR beta libraries, iRepertoire HTBI primers were used together with Arm-PCR of CDR3 regions. MiXCR, applied by TCRdb to the multiplex PCR reads, yields one record per CDR3 protein. The sample has a few hundred thousand distinct CDR3 sequences, approximately 15% seen once. V was shortened by 5 bases and J by 1 base, with 8 bases between the two germline ends. The germline gives CDR1 DFQATT, CDR2 SNEGSKA (reference sequence). The CDR3 length is 12 residues. This sample was shared with a second study, whose subject was T cells in Graves' hyperthyroidism and ophthalmopathy. That report adds: Clonotypes that were expanded in thyroid above 0.001 mostly appeared in blood too.

The sequencing here drew on peripheral blood mononuclear cells (PBMCs), taken at new diagnosis, from a patient treated with antithyroid drugs. This clonotype originated in a woman between 45 and 65 years old with Graves disease. The V call is TRBV20-1, the J call TRBJ1-1; D is unresolved. CDR3 protein: CSARVPNTEAFF. Written as DNA, the CDR3 is TGCAGTGCTCGGGTTCCGAACACTGAAGCTTTCTTT.